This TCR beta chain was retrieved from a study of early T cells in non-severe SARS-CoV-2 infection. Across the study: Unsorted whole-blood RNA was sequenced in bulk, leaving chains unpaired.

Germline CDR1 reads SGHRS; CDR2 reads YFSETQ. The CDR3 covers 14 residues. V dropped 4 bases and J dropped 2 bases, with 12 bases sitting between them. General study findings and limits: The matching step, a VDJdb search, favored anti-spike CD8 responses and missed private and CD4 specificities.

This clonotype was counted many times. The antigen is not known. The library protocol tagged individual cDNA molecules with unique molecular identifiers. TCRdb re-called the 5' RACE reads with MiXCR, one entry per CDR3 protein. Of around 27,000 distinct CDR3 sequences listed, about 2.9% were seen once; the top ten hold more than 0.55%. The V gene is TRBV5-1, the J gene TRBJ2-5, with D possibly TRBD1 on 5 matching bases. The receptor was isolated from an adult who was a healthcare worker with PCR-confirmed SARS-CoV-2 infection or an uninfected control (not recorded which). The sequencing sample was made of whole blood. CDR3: CASSLRQNQETQYF. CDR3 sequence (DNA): TGCGCCAGCAGCCTTCGACAGAATCAAGAGACCCAGTACTTC.